The entry that follows covers one TCR beta chain sequence. Researchers prepared the TCRbeta library using unique molecular identifiers, the study reports. TCRdb ran MiXCR on the PCR reads and lists one entry per CDR3 protein. The sample yields fewer than 550,000 distinct CDR3 sequences, over 10% seen once. The sample comes from a study of T-cell reconstitution after alpha-beta-depleted transplantation in children. After removal of 2 bases from V and 0 bases from J, the junction contained 1 base not matched to a gene. Per the germline V gene, CDR1 is MGHDK and CDR2 is SYGVNS. The CDR3 totals 16 residues.

The chain has TRBV25-1 and TRBJ2-1, with 10 bases lining up with TRBD2. The sequence was obtained from a female patient aged 2-10 years who had a stem cell transplant for aplastic anemia, so the T cells may come from the graft donor. The starting material was PBMCs, mostly from graft donor cells, obtained 180 days after TCRalphabeta/CD19-depleted stem cell transplant. The DNA of the CDR3 is TGTGCCAGCAGTGAAGGACTAGCGGTCTCCTACAATGAGCAGTTCTTC. Protein product: CASSEGLAVSYNEQFF.